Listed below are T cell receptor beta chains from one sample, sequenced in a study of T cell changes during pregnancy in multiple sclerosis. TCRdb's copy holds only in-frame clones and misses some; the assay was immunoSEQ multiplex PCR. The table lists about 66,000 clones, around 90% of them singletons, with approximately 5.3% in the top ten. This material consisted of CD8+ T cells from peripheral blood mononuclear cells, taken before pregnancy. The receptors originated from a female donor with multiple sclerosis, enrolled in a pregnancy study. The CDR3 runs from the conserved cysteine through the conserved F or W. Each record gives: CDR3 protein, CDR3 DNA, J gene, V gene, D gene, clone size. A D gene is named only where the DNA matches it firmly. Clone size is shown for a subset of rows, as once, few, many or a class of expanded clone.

CASSDLGLTSTNEKLFF | TGTGCCAGCAGTGATCTGGGACTTACTTCAACTAATGAAAAACTGTTTTTT | TRBJ1-4 | TRBV2 | . | .
CASSSFEEQYF | TGTGCCAGCAGCAGTTTTGAGGAGCAGTACTTC | TRBJ2-7 | TRBV5-6 | . | .
CASSLGQGALAGELFF | TGTGCCAGCAGCTTAGGACAGGGGGCGTTAGCCGGGGAGCTGTTTTTT | TRBJ2-2 | TRBV5-6 | TRBD1 | .
CATSTRSGGHTGELFF | TGTGCCACCAGCACCCGTAGCGGGGGGCACACCGGGGAGCTGTTTTTT | TRBJ2-2 | TRBV15 | TRBD2 | .
CSAQGTGAGQPQHF | TGCAGCGCCCAAGGGACAGGGGCGGGGCAGCCCCAGCATTTT | TRBJ1-5 | TRBV29-1 | TRBD1 | .
CASSFETGFMGYSNQPQHF | TGTGCCAGCAGCTTCGAGACAGGGTTTATGGGATATAGCAATCAGCCCCAGCATTTT | TRBJ1-5 | TRBV7-4 | TRBD1 | .
CASSDSLAGGLSTDTQYF | TGTGCCAGCAGTGATTCACTAGCGGGGGGGCTGAGCACAGATACGCAGTATTTT | TRBJ2-3 | TRBV2 | TRBD2 | .
CASSYSGSMNTEAFF | TGTGCCAGCAGTTACTCTGGCTCAATGAACACTGAAGCTTTCTTT | TRBJ1-1 | TRBV6-5 | . | once
CASSPQGTNYGYTF | TGCGCCAGCAGCCCGCAGGGGACTAACTATGGCTACACCTTC | TRBJ1-2 | TRBV5-1 | . | .
CASSVAFSEQFF | TGTGCCAGCAGCGTAGCGTTCAGTGAGCAGTTCTTC | TRBJ2-1 | TRBV9 | . | .
CASSKASTSGDRTDTQYF | TGTGCCAGCAGCAAAGCGTCGACTAGCGGGGACCGCACAGATACGCAGTATTTT | TRBJ2-3 | TRBV21-1 | . | .
CASMSDSYEQYF | TGTGCCAGTATGTCAGACTCCTACGAGCAGTACTTC | TRBJ2-7 | TRBV19 | . | few
CASSLAGDSKNIQYF | TGTGCCAGCAGCTTGGCCGGGGATTCCAAAAACATTCAGTACTTC | TRBJ2-4 | TRBV5-6 | . | once
CASSLQLRETQYF | TGTGCTAGCAGCTTACAACTGAGGGAGACCCAGTACTTC | TRBJ2-5 | TRBV7-7 | . | .
CASSLAQVDSPLHF | TGTGCCAGCAGCTTAGCCCAGGTAGATTCACCCCTCCACTTT | TRBJ1-6 | TRBV7-3 | . | .
CASSLDAGGNNEQYF | TGTGCCAGCAGCTTGGATGCAGGGGGCAATAACGAGCAGTACTTC | TRBJ2-7 | TRBV5-5 | TRBD1 | .
CASSLLPGANDYNEQFF | TGTGCCAGCAGCTTACTTCCAGGGGCCAATGACTACAATGAGCAGTTCTTC | TRBJ2-1 | TRBV11-2 | . | .
CASGFGNGGTANEQFF | TGTGCTAGTGGTTTTGGAAACGGAGGGACAGCCAATGAGCAGTTCTTC | TRBJ2-1 | TRBV12-5 | . | .
CSGETGPGYTF | TGCAGCGGGGAGACAGGTCCTGGCTACACCTTC | TRBJ1-2 | TRBV29-1 | . | .
CASTFNPGGLEGYTF | TGTGCCAGCACTTTTAACCCGGGGGGGCTTGAAGGCTACACCTTC | TRBJ1-2 | TRBV27 | . | .
CASSSEPTSGGADTQYF | TGTGCCAGCAGCTCAGAACCGACTAGCGGGGGAGCAGATACGCAGTATTTT | TRBJ2-3 | TRBV13 | TRBD2 | .
CASSLAGSSYNEQFF | TGTGCCAGCAGTTTAGCGGGAAGCTCCTACAATGAGCAGTTCTTC | TRBJ2-1 | TRBV2 | TRBD2 | .
CASSITGPAVYGYTF | TGTGCCAGTAGTATTACAGGGCCTGCTGTTTATGGCTACACCTTC | TRBJ1-2 | TRBV19 | . | .
CASSWRYYEQYF | TGTGCCAGCAGCTGGAGATATTACGAGCAGTACTTC | TRBJ2-7 | TRBV13 | . | .
CASSLRTVSYNEQFF | TGTGCCAGCAGTTTAAGGACAGTATCCTACAATGAGCAGTTCTTC | TRBJ2-1 | TRBV27 | . | .
CASSSEEYNEQFF | TGTGCCAGCAGCTCCGAGGAGTACAATGAGCAGTTCTTC | TRBJ2-1 | TRBV7-9 | . | few
CASSFIATNEKLFF | TGTGCCAGCAGCTTTATTGCAACTAATGAAAAACTGTTTTTT | TRBJ1-4 | TRBV5-6 | . | .